A selection of T cell receptor beta chains follows, all from one sample in a study of T cells in tuberculosis. The repertoire was sequenced with immunoSEQ multiplex PCR; TCRdb's copy has only in-frame clones and lacks some. Of about 24,000 clones in the sample, 95% to 96% were seen once. Specimen: PBMCs. All receptors come from a donor aged 10 to 29 with latent tuberculosis or without tuberculosis infection. Both conserved end residues are trimmed from each CDR3.

j_call | cdr3_length | v_call | cdr3_aa
TRBJ1-6 | 14 | TRBV5-4 | ASRPTGGSYNSPLH
TRBJ1-1 | 12 | TRBV4-1 | ASSLAGVGTEAF
TRBJ2-7 | 12 | TRBV27 | ASSFTGTSYEQY
TRBJ2-3 | 18 | TRBV5-1 | ASSLEILATGLAVTDTQY
TRBJ1-2 | 14 | TRBV6-5 | ASSYVTGTGAYGYT
TRBJ1-2 | 13 | TRBV19 | ASISTSGTGYGYT
TRBJ2-5 | 13 | TRBV5-4 | ASSLSGGAGETQY
TRBJ2-7 | 13 | TRBV2 | ASNPATALGQGEY
TRBJ1-5 | 13 | TRBV4-1 | ASSRDRGSNQPQH
TRBJ2-4 | 14 | TRBV6-5 | ASSYSKGTGGNIQY
TRBJ1-6 | 10 | TRBV19 | ASRGGRSPLH
TRBJ2-5 | 9 | TRBV21-1 | ASSPRLTQY
TRBJ2-5 | 12 | TRBV7-9 | ASSSYRGGETQY
TRBJ2-3 | 18 | TRBV21-1 | ASSKEYRGVTRAGTDTQY
TRBJ2-6 | 13 | TRBV25-1 | ASSDPGIGANVLT
TRBJ1-5 | 12 | TRBV11-3 | ASSPGAGTWPQH
TRBJ1-2 | 14 | TRBV5-1 | ASSSGGPGTVYGYT
TRBJ2-6 | 13 | TRBV5-4 | ASSEQGSGANVLT
TRBJ1-2 | 12 | TRBV7-6 | ASSLAPGGDGYT
TRBJ2-3 | 9 | TRBV2 | ASGREDTQY
TRBJ1-2 | 10 | TRBV29-1 | SVEGQNYGYT
TRBJ1-2 | 12 | TRBV19 | ASLGGTQEYGYT
TRBJ1-6 | 11 | TRBV11-2 | ASSLSGPQGLH
TRBJ2-5 | 10 | TRBV10-3 | AISVSQETQY
TRBJ2-1 | 13 | TRBV27 | ASRTGTSPYNEQF
TRBJ1-1 | 11 | TRBV6-1 | ASGTPGGAEAF
TRBJ2-5 | 12 | TRBV7-2 | ASTLRGWQETQY
TRBJ1-1 | 11 | TRBV5-4 | ASSLTVNTEAF
TRBJ1-1 | 10 | TRBV5-6 | ASSWGGTEAF
TRBJ2-5 | 11 | TRBV9 | ASSVVPGETQY
TRBJ1-2 | 14 | TRBV19 | ATRGGQDPTNYGYT
TRBJ2-2 | 11 | TRBV25-1 | ASSELPGQGLF
TRBJ1-2 | 11 | TRBV19 | ASRGQASYGYT
TRBJ2-1 | 12 | TRBV5-4 | ASSLGGEYNEQF
TRBJ1-5 | 13 | TRBV4-2 | ASSQESQVNQPQH
TRBJ1-2 | 12 | TRBV30 | AWNQVGGPRGYT
TRBJ2-6 | 13 | TRBV6-5 | ASSYTGSGANVLT
TRBJ2-3 | 14 | TRBV2 | ASSDGTSGRGDTQY
TRBJ2-5 | 11 | TRBV15 | ATSRGVQETQY
TRBJ1-2 | 11 | TRBV5-5 | ASSVDSSYGYT
TRBJ2-3 | 10 | TRBV7-9 | ASSFYTDTQY
TRBJ1-4 | 13 | TRBV2 | ASSPPRSTNEKLF
TRBJ2-7 | 14 | TRBV5-6 | ASSPKGAGVGYEQY
TRBJ1-1 | 13 | TRBV5-1 | ASSLEPGGFGEAF
TRBJ1-1 | 14 | TRBV6-5 | ASSYSPGVTATEAF
TRBJ1-1 | 11 | TRBV6-1 | ASGAPGGTEAF
TRBJ1-2 | 14 | TRBV4-1 | ASSQVRVWPNYGYT
TRBJ2-2 | 13 | TRBV5-4 | ASSLAGVVAGELF